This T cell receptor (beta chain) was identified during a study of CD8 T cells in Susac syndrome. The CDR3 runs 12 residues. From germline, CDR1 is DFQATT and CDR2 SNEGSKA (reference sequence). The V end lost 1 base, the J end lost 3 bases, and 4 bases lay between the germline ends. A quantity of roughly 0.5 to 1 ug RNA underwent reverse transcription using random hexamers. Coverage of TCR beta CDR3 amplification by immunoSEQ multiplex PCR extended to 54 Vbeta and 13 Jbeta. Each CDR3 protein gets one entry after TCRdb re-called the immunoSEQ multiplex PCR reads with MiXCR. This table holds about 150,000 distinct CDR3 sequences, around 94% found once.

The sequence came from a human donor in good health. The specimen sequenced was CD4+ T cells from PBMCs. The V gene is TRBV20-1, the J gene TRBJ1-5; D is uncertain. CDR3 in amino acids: CSARGFNQPQHF. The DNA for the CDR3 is TGCAGTGCTAGAGGTTTCAATCAGCCCCAGCATTTT.